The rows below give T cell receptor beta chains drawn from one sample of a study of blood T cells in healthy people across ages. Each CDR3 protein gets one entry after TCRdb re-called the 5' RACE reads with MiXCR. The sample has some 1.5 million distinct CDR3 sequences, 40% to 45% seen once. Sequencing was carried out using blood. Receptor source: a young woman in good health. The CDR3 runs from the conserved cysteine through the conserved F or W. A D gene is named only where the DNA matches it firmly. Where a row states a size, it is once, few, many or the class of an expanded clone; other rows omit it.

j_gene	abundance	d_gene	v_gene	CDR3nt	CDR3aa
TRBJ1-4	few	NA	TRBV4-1	TGCGCCAGCAGCCAACTGGTCCGTGAAAAACTGTTTTTT	CASSQLVREKLFF
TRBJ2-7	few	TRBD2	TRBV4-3	TGCGCCAGCAGCCAAGATGAAGGTTTAGCGGGGCTGTACAATGAGCAGTACTTC	CASSQDEGLAGLYNEQYF
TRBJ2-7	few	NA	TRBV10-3	TGTGCCATCAGGCCGGTTGGTGGCGAGCAGTACTTC	CAIRPVGGEQYF
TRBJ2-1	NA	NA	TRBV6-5	TGTGCCAGCAGTCGCTTGGTCCATGGGAATGAGCAGTTCTTC	CASSRLVHGNEQFF
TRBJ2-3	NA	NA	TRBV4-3	TGCGCCAGCAGCCAGTCCCCGGGAACAGATACGCAGTATTTT	CASSQSPGTDTQYF
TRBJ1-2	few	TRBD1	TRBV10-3	TGTGCCATCAGCCCGGGACAGGGTACCTATGGCTACACCTTC	CAISPGQGTYGYTF
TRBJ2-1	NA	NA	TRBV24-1	TGTGCCACCAGTGATTTAGGCTACTCCTCCTACAATGAGCAGTTCTTC	CATSDLGYSSYNEQFF
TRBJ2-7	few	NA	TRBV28	TGTGCCAGCAGTTTATGGGGTCGGCCAACTCACTCTGCCGGGCAGTACTTC	CASSLWGRPTHSAGQYF
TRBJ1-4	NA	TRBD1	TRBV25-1	TGTGCCAGCAGTGACTCCGGGACAGGGGATGAAAAACTGTTTTTT	CASSDSGTGDEKLFF
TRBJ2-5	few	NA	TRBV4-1	TGCGCCAGCAGCCACGGAACAGCCGGGAACTACAATGAGCAGTACTTC	CASSHGTAGNYNEQYF
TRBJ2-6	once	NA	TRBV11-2	TGTGCCAGCAGCTCCGGAAAGCTAATTGGACCGATCTCTGGGGCCAACGTCCTGACTTTC	CASSSGKLIGPISGANVLTF
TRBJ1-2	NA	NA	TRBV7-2	TGTGCCAGCAGCCTTAGCGCTGGGGACGGAATCAACTATGGCTACACCTTC	CASSLSAGDGINYGYTF
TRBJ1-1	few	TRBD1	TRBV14	TGTGCCAGCAGCCAGAGGACAGGATTGAACACTGAAGCTTTCTTT	CASSQRTGLNTEAFF
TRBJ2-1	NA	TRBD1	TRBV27	TGTGCCAGCAGCCGGGACAGGGTCGCAGATGAGCAGTTCTTC	CASSRDRVADEQFF
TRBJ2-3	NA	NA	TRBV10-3	TGTGCCATCTCGGGGATAAGGGGTGGAACAGATACGCAGTATTTT	CAISGIRGGTDTQYF
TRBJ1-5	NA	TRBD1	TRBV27	TGTGCCAGCAGCCCCCTAACAGGGGTTGGGCAGCCCCAGCATTTT	CASSPLTGVGQPQHF
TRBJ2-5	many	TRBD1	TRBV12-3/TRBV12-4	TGTGCCAGCAGCCAGGACAGGGAAGAGACCCAGTACTTC	CASSQDREETQYF
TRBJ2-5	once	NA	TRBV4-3	TGCGCCAGCAGCCAAGAACGTCGTGATCAAGAGACCCAGTACTTC	CASSQERRDQETQYF
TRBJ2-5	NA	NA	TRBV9	TGTGCCAGCAGCGTAGCTCCCAGGGGCCAAGAGGCCCAGTACTTC	CASSVAPRGQEAQYF
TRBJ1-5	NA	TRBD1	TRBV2	TGTGCCAGCAGTGAAAGGACAGGCTTTAATCAGCCCCAGCATTTT	CASSERTGFNQPQHF
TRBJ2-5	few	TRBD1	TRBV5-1	TGCGCCAGCAGCTTGAGGGACAGGGAAAACAATGAGCAGTACTTC	CASSLRDRENNEQYF